The 18 T cell receptor beta chains in this list originate from one sample, sequenced in a study of CD8+CD57+ T cells in acquired aplastic anemia. Profiling of TCR beta VDJ combinations and CDR3 sequences used genomic DNA as template. TCRdb recomputed calls from the reads with MiXCR, one row per CDR3 protein. Here the sample spans about 200,000 distinct CDR3 sequences, about half being singletons. Selection for sequencing was limited to patients who had shown CD8+CD57+ cell expansion by flow cytometry. Sequencing was performed on sorted CD4+, CD8+, or CD8+CD57+ T cells (not recorded which) from PBMCs. Receptor source: a human donor with aplastic anemia.

This clonotype was counted many times. J is TRBJ1-5 and V is TRBV12-3 or TRBV12-4; 11 bases fit TRBD1. CDR3 length equals 17 residues. Losses at the gene ends were 5 bases for V and 2 bases for J; bases not matched to a gene: 8. The CDR3 bases are TGTGCCAGCAGTCCGGGACAGGGGGTGGAAGGCAATCAGCCCCAGCATTTT. Its translation: CASSPGQGVEGNQPQHF.

This clonotype has ten or more counts. The chain recombines TRBV7-3 with TRBJ1-1; maybe TRBD1 (6 bases). Germline-derived CDR1 and CDR2 are SGHTA and FQGTGA. There are 15 residues in the CDR3. V lost 5 bases and J lost 4, with 17 bases in between. DNA for the CDR3: TGTGCCAGCAGCACGGACAGTTTTAGGAGCACTGAAGCTTTCTTT. Protein product: CASSTDSFRSTEAFF.

This clonotype appeared many times. V gene TRBV11-3 combines with J gene TRBJ1-1; 11 nucleotides align to TRBD1. This CDR3 region has 20 residues. The ends lost 0 bases at V and 0 bases at J; junction bases unmatched: 12. Germline values: CDR1 SGHNT, CDR2 YENEEA. The CDR3 protein is CASSLDSIRTGGRLNTEAFF. For the CDR3, the DNA is TGTGCCAGCAGCTTAGATTCTATCCGGACAGGGGGCCGTCTGAACACTGAAGCTTTCTTT.

This clonotype has a count of ten or more. J is TRBJ2-1 and V is TRBV6-4; unclear D gene. The germline V gene has CDR1 MRHNA and CDR2 SNTAGT. The V and J ends lost 6 bases and 0 bases respectively, with 12 bases between them. The CDR3 is 15 residues long. CDR3 nucleotide sequence: TGTGCCAGCAGCCCTACACGGAGCTCCTACAATGAGCAGTTCTTC. Translated: CASSPTRSSYNEQFF.

The genes are TRBV7-9 and TRBJ2-7, with TRBD1 as a possible D gene (5 bases). From germline, CDR1 is SEHNR and CDR2 FQNEAQ (reference sequence). The V gene lost 5 bases and the J gene lost 0 bases, with 17 bases spanning the gap. The length of the CDR3 is 16 residues. The CDR3 loop is CASSQDKRTSSYEQYF. Here the CDR3 DNA reads TGTGCCAGCAGCCAAGATAAGAGGACAAGCTCCTACGAGCAGTACTTC.

This clonotype was counted at least ten times. The chain employs TRBV11-2 and TRBJ2-7, with TRBD1 matching over 7 bases. The CDR3 runs to 13 residues. Germline assignment: CDR1 SGHAT and CDR2 FQNNGV. V dropped 7 bases and J dropped 4; count of bases not matched to a gene: 7. The CDR3 DNA reads as TGTGCCAGCACCCGGGACAGAGGATACGAGCAGTACTTC. It translates to CASTRDRGYEQYF.

This clonotype has at least ten counts. This chain uses TRBV9 with TRBJ1-1; D not certain. The CDR3 runs to 13 residues. Germline CDR1 SGDLS, CDR2 YYNGEE. Trimming removed 0 bases at V and 1 base at J, with 4 bases between. Here the CDR3 DNA reads TGTGCCAGCAGCGTAGGGGCGAACACTGAAGCTTTCTTT. Protein sequence: CASSVGANTEAFF.

This chain connects TRBV20-1 to TRBJ2-1; 13 bases line up with TRBD2. CDR3 length: 18 residues. The V and J ends lost 0 bases and 4 bases, in that order; junction bases with no gene match: 9. Germline V gives CDR1 DFQATT, CDR2 SNEGSKA (reference sequence). CDR3 region: CSARETSGRLLSYNEQFF. CDR3 DNA: TGCAGTGCTAGAGAGACTAGCGGGAGGCTATTATCATACAATGAGCAGTTCTTC.

The genes are TRBV25-1 and TRBJ1-2, with 11 nucleotides matching TRBD1. The CDR3 extends over 15 amino acids. V was clipped by 2 bases and J by 7 bases; unmatched bases: 6. Germline lookup yields CDR1 MGHDK and CDR2 SYGVNS. The CDR3 sequence: CASSERGQGAGGYTF. For the CDR3, the DNA is TGTGCCAGCAGTGAACGAGGACAGGGGGCTGGTGGCTACACCTTC.

The DNA of the CDR3 is TGTGCCATCAGTGCTCCGCGAGGGACAGGGGAGGAGAAAGAAAAACTGTTTTTT. This gives the protein CAISAPRGTGEEKEKLFF. The chain joins TRBV10-3 to TRBJ1-4; 10 bases fit TRBD1. The CDR3 totals 18 residues. The germline V gene has CDR1 ENHRY and CDR2 SYGVKD. V was clipped by 4 bases and J by 8 bases; unmatched bases: 16.

This clonotype was picked up many times. The rearrangement uses TRBV12-3 or TRBV12-4 and TRBJ2-5; 7 bases line up with TRBD1. The CDR3 contains 15 residues. Losses at the gene ends were 4 bases for V and 6 bases for J; bases not matched to a gene: 11. The CDR3 region is CASSSPGTVHQTQYF. CDR3 DNA: TGTGCCAGCAGTTCACCCGGGACAGTCCATCAGACCCAGTACTTC.

The chain joins TRBV7-3 to TRBJ1-1, with D possibly matching TRBD1 (6 bases). There are 18 residues in the CDR3. The germline V and J ends were trimmed by 0 bases and 1 base, with 18 bases remaining between them. Germline lookup yields CDR1 SGHTA and CDR2 FQGTGA. The CDR3 spells CASSLTGPRDTRNTEAFF. DNA of the CDR3: TGTGCCAGCAGCTTAACCGGTCCTAGGGACACTCGGAACACTGAAGCTTTCTTT.

This clonotype was seen a handful of times. J is TRBJ1-5 and V is TRBV28; 8 positions agree with TRBD1. Germline assignment: CDR1 MDHEN and CDR2 SYDVKM. The V segment lost 6 bases and the J segment 7 bases; nucleotides outside the gene matches: 11. This CDR3 region has 15 residues. This CDR3 is CASSTPQGAWQPQHF. CDR3 sequence (DNA): TGTGCCAGCAGCACACCTCAGGGGGCCTGGCAGCCCCAGCATTTT.

V is TRBV2 and J is TRBJ2-7; TRBD2 matches at 10 bases. V lost 6 bases, J lost 1 base, and 6 bases stayed unmatched. The CDR3 totals 15 residues. The germline V gene has CDR1 SNHLY and CDR2 FYNNEI. CDR3 nucleotides: TGTGCCAGCAGCCTACTAGCGGGGTGGTCCTACGAGCAGTACTTC. It is translated as CASSLLAGWSYEQYF.

This chain uses TRBV7-2 with TRBJ2-7; TRBD1 is a possible D gene (6 bases). This CDR3 spans 14 amino acids. The germline V gene has CDR1 SGHTA and CDR2 FQGNSA. The germline V and J ends were trimmed by 5 bases and 6 bases, with 17 bases remaining between them. CDR3 sequence: CASSPPSGVSEQYF. DNA for the CDR3: TGTGCCAGCAGCCCCCCCTCAGGGGTGAGCGAGCAGTACTTC.

Turning to this clonotype: A much larger clone differs from this one at a single base, so this may be a read error. The chain links TRBV5-1 to TRBJ2-5; D possibly corresponds to TRBD2 (5 bases). In germline, CDR1 is SGHRS, CDR2 YFSETQ. Trimming shortened V by 4 bases and J by 11 bases, and 21 bases separated the two germline ends. The CDR3 sequence is 14 residues long. The CDR3 reads CASSRSETAGEQYF. The CDR3 DNA is TGCGCCAGCAGCAGGTCCGAGACCGCGGGTGAGCAGTACTTC.

This clonotype was seen at least ten times. The rearrangement links TRBV11-2 to TRBJ2-5; 7 bases map to TRBD2. Germline V lookup: CDR1 SGHAT, CDR2 FQNNGV. V trimming: 5 bases; J trimming: 0 bases; junction bases outside the gene matches: 6. The CDR3 contains 15 residues. The CDR3, as DNA: TGTGCCAGCAGCCCGCTGGGGGGGAACCAAGAGACCCAGTACTTC. Its translation is CASSPLGGNQETQYF.

The rearrangement links TRBV5-1 to TRBJ2-7; D is possibly TRBD1 (6 bases). This CDR3 spans 13 amino acids. Germline assignment: CDR1 SGHRS and CDR2 YFSETQ. Trimming left V 4 bases short and J 3 bases short, with 11 bases between. The CDR3 is CASSQGTYYEQYF. CDR3 bases: TGCGCCAGCAGCCAGGGGACATACTACGAGCAGTACTTC.